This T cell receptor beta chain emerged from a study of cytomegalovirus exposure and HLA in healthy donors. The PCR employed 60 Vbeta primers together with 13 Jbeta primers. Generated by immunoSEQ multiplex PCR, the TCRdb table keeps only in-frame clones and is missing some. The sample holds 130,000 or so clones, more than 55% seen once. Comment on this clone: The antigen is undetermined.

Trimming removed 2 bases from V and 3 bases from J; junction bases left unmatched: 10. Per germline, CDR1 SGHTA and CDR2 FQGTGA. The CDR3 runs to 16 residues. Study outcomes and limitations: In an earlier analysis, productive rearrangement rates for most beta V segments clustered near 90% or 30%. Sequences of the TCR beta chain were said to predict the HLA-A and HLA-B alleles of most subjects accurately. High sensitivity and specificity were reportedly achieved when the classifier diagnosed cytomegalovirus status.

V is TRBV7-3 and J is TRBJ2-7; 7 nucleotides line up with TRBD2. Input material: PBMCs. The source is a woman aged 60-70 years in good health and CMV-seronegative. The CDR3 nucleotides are TGTGCCAGCAGCTTAGCCGGGACTACGGACCTCTACGAGCAGTACTTC. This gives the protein CASSLAGTTDLYEQYF.